The text below deals with one T cell receptor (beta chain). One end of the junction fails to match germline, which may point to a read error. Each 20-30 mg portion of unsorted bulk tissue served as the source for co-extraction of RNA and DNA. This sample is part of a study of tumor-infiltrating lymphocytes in primary liver carcinoma. The CDR3 loop spans 14 amino acids. CDR1 and CDR2 (germline): SQVTM, ANQGSEA. Total RNA amounting to 500 ng was the source from which TCR beta cDNA was made with a constant-region primer. Modified slightly, ARM-PCR produced TCR beta libraries over three nested multiplex PCR rounds. The opening two PCR rounds, about 10 cycles each, paired TRBV1-TRBV30 forward primers with a C-beta reverse primer. TCRdb fed the multiplex PCR reads into MiXCR, producing one record per CDR3 protein. The sample carries approximately 24,000 distinct CDR3 sequences, around 79% recorded once.

The sequence was collected from a man aged 35 to 55 with primary liver carcinoma and hepatitis B virus infection. The specimen sequenced was liver tumor tissue from sampling region 3. Subset reported: tumor region T3, left-lateral pole. This chain links TRBV29-1 with TRBJ1-1; D gene uncertain. CDR3: CSIAGTVSGTETFF. The CDR3 nucleotides read TGCAGCATTGCAGGAACAGTTTCGGGCACTGAAACTTTCTTT.